These 16 T cell receptor beta chains originate from one sample sequenced in a study of molecular identifiers for immune sequencing clone quantification. TCRdb called the PCR reads again in MiXCR, with one record for every CDR3 protein. The table includes roughly 320,000 distinct CDR3 sequences, roughly a quarter detected once. Sequenced: naive CD8+ T cells from blood, with Jurkat cell RNA spiked in. Specified subset: FACS-sorted CD8+CD4-CCR7+CD45RA+ naive T cells. The receptors shown here come from a human donor in good health. Some libraries in this study had Jurkat cell RNA spiked in.

The table lists this clonotype with many counts. The CDR3 DNA reads TGCGCCAGCAGCTGGAGACAGGGACAATACGAGCAGTACTTC. The encoded protein is CASSWRQGQYEQYF. The chain is built from TRBV5-1 and TRBJ2-7; 7 bases match TRBD1. The CDR3 contains 14 residues. V lost 3 bases and J lost 4; bases outside the gene matches: 7. Germline V lookup: CDR1 SGHRS, CDR2 YFSETQ.

In the case of this clonotype: The CDR3 does not close with the conserved phenylalanine or tryptophan, likely indicating a read error. The V gene is TRBV27, the J gene TRBJ1-1; 7 bases agree with TRBD1. The CDR3 loop spans 13 amino acids. After removal of 2 bases from V and 4 bases from J, the junction contained 1 base not matched to a gene. Germline-derived CDR1 and CDR2 are MNHEY and SMNVEV (reference sequence). The DNA for the CDR3 is TGTGCCAGCAGTTTAGGGACAGCCACTGAAGCTTTCCTT. This translates into CASSLGTATEAFL.

Comment on this clonotype: This may be a read error: a much more frequent sequence differs by one nucleotide. The J gene is TRBJ2-5, the V gene TRBV7-6, with 12 bases matching TRBD2. Germline values: CDR1 SGHVS, CDR2 FNYEAQ. The CDR3 totals 16 residues. As DNA, the CDR3 is TGTGCCAGCAGCTTGGGGACTAGCGGGTTCCAAGAGACCCAGCACTTC. This gives the protein CASSLGTSGFQETQHF.

This clonotype was observed a few times. This clone may be a read error of a much larger clone one base away. V and J are TRBV7-9 and TRBJ2-3, with 10 bases identical to TRBD2. The length of the CDR3 is 12 residues. Germline loops: CDR1 SEHNR, CDR2 FQNEAQ (reference sequence). The CDR3 sequence: CASGTSEDTQCF. In DNA form, the CDR3 reads TGTGCCAGTGGGACTAGCGAAGATACGCAGTGTTTT.

This clonotype showed up just once. Given a much more abundant clone one base away, this may be a read error. The chain has TRBV12-3 or TRBV12-4 and TRBJ1-1; no firm D call. The CDR3 extends over 12 amino acids. For the CDR3, the DNA is TGTGCCGGCAGTTTCGCTTTTGCTGAAGCTTTCTTT. This sequence encodes CAGSFAFAEAFF.

This clonotype was counted ten times or more. The genes are TRBV15 and TRBJ1-5, with D perhaps TRBD1 (5 bases). Trimming left V 0 bases short and J 0 bases short, with 12 bases between. There are 17 residues in the CDR3. Germline values: CDR1 LNHNV, CDR2 YYDKDF (reference sequence). The CDR3 DNA reads TGTGCCACCAGCAGAGATCTGGGGACGGCTAGCAATCAGCCCCAGCATTTT. This encodes CATSRDLGTASNQPQHF.

This clonotype was detected ten times or more. V and J are TRBV7-2 and TRBJ2-7; D gene ambiguous. The V end lost 2 bases, the J end lost 7 bases, and 15 bases lay between the germline ends. The CDR3 sequence is 14 residues long. Germline V gene lookup returns CDR1 SGHTA and CDR2 FQGNSA. The DNA of the CDR3 is TGTGCCAGCAGCTTATACCCTGATCGTCTAGAGCAGTACTTC. It yields the protein CASSLYPDRLEQYF.

The gene calls are TRBV20-1 and TRBJ2-3; D gene unclear. This CDR3 has 16 amino acids. Germline V gives CDR1 DFQATT, CDR2 SNEGSKA (reference sequence). Trimming stripped 2 bases from V and 5 bases from J, with 20 bases between. CDR3 nucleotide sequence: TGCAGTGCTAGACCCCAGATTTTGGCTCACAAAGATACGCAGTATTTT. Its protein is CSARPQILAHKDTQYF.

This clonotype turned up a few times. The chain is built from TRBV4-2 and TRBJ2-7; either TRBD1 or TRBD2 may fit D (5 bases each). V lost 4 bases to trimming and J lost 4 bases, with 17 bases between them. Germline CDR1 is LGHNA and CDR2 is YNFKEQ. CDR3 size: 15 residues. The CDR3 sequence is CASSPGPGGGYEQYF. The CDR3 DNA reads as TGTGCCAGCAGCCCGGGACCCGGTGGAGGATACGAGCAGTACTTC.

The chain combines TRBV7-9 with TRBJ2-5; maybe TRBD2 (6 bases). There are 16 residues in the CDR3. Trimming cost V 5 bases and J 9 bases, with 25 bases left between them. Germline CDR1 is SEHNR and CDR2 is FQNEAQ (reference sequence). CDR3 loop: CASSATTMVYWEAQYF. CDR3 in DNA: TGTGCCAGCAGCGCGACAACAATGGTTTATTGGGAGGCCCAGTACTTC.

There are many counts of this clonotype. The chain is built from TRBV19 and TRBJ1-5, with 8 positions matching TRBD1. The CDR3 consists of 19 residues. Germline lookup yields CDR1 LNHDA and CDR2 SQIVND (reference sequence). V gave up 10 bases and J gave up 0 bases; unmatched junction bases: 20. CDR3 residues: CANPNPQGQAKDSNQPQHF. The CDR3 nucleotides read TGTGCCAATCCGAACCCTCAGGGACAGGCGAAAGATAGCAATCAGCCCCAGCATTTT.

In regard to this clonotype: A single base separates this from a much larger clone, so it may be a read error. The gene calls are TRBV5-3 and TRBJ2-6; the match to TRBD2 covers 13 bases. TRBV5-3 falls under the ORF class, with uncertain function. The CDR3 has 16 amino acids. CDR3 DNA: TGTGCCAGCAGGACTAGCGGGAGCACTGGGGCCGACGTCCTGACTTTC. It translates to CASRTSGSTGADVLTF.

A note on this clonotype: This may be a read error: a much more frequent sequence differs by one nucleotide. The chain uses TRBV29-1 and TRBJ1-1; 8 bases map to TRBD1. This CDR3 has 13 amino acids. V was pared by 8 bases and J by 1 base, with 6 bases of the junction left unmatched. In germline, CDR1 is SQVTM, CDR2 ANQGSEA. CDR3 DNA: TGCAGCCCCGACAGGGGCCCGAACACTGAAGCTTTCTTT. Its translation: CSPDRGPNTEAFF.

This clonotype was seen repeatedly, ten times or more. The chain combines TRBV7-9 with TRBJ2-7; TRBD2 is a possible D gene (5 bases). Germline V CDR1 and CDR2: SEHNR, FQNEAQ (reference sequence). The CDR3 sequence is 14 residues long. Trimming cost V 5 bases and J 3 bases, with 14 bases left between them. CDR3 sequence (DNA): TGTGCCAGCAGCCCCGCGGGCGGGTTCTACGAGCAGTACTTC. Encoded protein: CASSPAGGFYEQYF.

The rearrangement uses TRBV7-9 and TRBJ2-5; perhaps TRBD2 as D (7 bases). CDR1 and CDR2 (germline): SEHNR, FQNEAQ (reference sequence). V was shortened by 5 bases and J by 3 bases, with 22 bases between the two germline ends. CDR3 length: 17 amino acids. The CDR3, as DNA: TGTGCCAGCAGCCCGAGAATCGGGGCGGGGGCGAAAGAGACCCAGTACTTC. The encoded protein is CASSPRIGAGAKETQYF.

On this clonotype: A much larger clone differs by one base, so this may be a read error. A read error is likely, as this CDR3 ends without the conserved phenylalanine or tryptophan. V gene TRBV11-2 combines with J gene TRBJ2-7; perhaps D is TRBD1 or TRBD2 (5 bases each). Per germline, CDR1 SGHAT and CDR2 FQNNGV. CDR3 length: 13 amino acids. V was pared by 5 bases and J by 6 bases, with 14 bases between. CDR3 sequence reads: CASSPLGVGEQYL. CDR3 bases: TGTGCCAGCAGCCCCCTGGGGGTGGGCGAGCAGTACTTG.